This T cell receptor (beta chain) was captured by sequencing in a study of cytomegalovirus exposure and HLA in healthy donors. Donors likely had unrecorded immune exposures despite being nominally healthy when sampled. Findings and limits, study-wide: In an earlier analysis, in several hundred donors, most V segments appeared productive either ~87% or ~30% of the time.

This PCR relied on a set of 60 Vbeta primers and 13 Jbeta primers. Sequencing was performed with immunoSEQ multiplex PCR; in TCRdb, only in-frame clones are kept and a portion is missing. The sample shows some 150,000 clones, less than 85% of them seen only once. A remark on this clone: The target antigen is unknown.

This receptor was obtained from a man aged 60-69 years in good health and CMV-seronegative. The sequenced sample was PBMCs.

The CDR3 spells CATSPGTRANYGYTF. The CDR3 DNA reads as TGTGCCACCAGCCCCGGGACTAGGGCTAACTATGGCTACACCTTC. J is TRBJ1-2 and V is TRBV15, with D maybe TRBD1 (5 bases). Germline assignment: CDR1 LNHNV and CDR2 YYDKDF (reference sequence). This CDR3 contains 15 residues. The V and J ends lost 5 bases and 0 bases respectively, with 13 bases between them.